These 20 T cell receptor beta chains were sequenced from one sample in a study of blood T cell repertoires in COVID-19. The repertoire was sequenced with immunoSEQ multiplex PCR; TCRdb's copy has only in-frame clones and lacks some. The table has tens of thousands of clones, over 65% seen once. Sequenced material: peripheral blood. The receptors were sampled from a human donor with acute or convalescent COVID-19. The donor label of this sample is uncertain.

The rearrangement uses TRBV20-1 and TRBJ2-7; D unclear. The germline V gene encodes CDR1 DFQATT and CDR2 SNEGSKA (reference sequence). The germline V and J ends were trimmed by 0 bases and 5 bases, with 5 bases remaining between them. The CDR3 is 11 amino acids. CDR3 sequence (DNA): TGCAGTGCTAGAGATCAGGACGAGCAGTACTTC. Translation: CSARDQDEQYF.

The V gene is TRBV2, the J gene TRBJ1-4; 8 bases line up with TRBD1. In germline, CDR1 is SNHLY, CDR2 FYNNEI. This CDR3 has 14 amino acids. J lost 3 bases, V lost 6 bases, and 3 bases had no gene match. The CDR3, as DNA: TGTGCCAGCAGCCGACAGGGGCCTAATGAAAAACTGTTTTTT. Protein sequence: CASSRQGPNEKLFF. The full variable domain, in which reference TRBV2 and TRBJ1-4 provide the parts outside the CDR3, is EPEVTQTPSHQVTQMGQEVILRCVPISNHLYFYWYRQILGQKVEFLVSFYNNEISEKSEIFDDQFSVERPDGSNFTLKIRSTKLEDSAMYFCASSRQGPNEKLFFGSGTQLSVL.

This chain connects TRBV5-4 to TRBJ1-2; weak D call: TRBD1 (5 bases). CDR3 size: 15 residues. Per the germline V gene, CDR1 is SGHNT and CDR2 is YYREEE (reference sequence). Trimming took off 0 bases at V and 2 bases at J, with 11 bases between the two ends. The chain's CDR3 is CASSLEGRMNYGYTF. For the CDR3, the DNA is TGTGCCAGCAGCTTGGAGGGGAGGATGAACTATGGCTACACCTTC.

CDR3 sequence reads: CASSSTPDRGPQPQHF. CDR3 nucleotides: TGTGCCAGCAGTTCAACCCCGGACAGGGGACCGCAGCCCCAGCATTTT. This sequence joins TRBV7-9 and TRBJ1-5; 9 positions match TRBD1. There are 16 residues in the CDR3. CDR1 and CDR2 (germline): SEHNR, FQNEAQ (reference sequence). The junction had 13 bases not matched to a gene; V was cut back by 6 bases and J by 7 bases.

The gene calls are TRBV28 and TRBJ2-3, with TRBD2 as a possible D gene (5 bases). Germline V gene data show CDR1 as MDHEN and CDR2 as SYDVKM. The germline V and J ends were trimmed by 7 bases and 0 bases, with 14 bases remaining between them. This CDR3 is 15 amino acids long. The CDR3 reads CASTAGGRSTDTQYF. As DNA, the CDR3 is TGTGCCAGCACCGCGGGCGGTAGAAGCACAGATACGCAGTATTTT.

The DNA of the CDR3 is TGCGCCAGCAGCTCCGGGACAGAGTACCAAGAGACCCAGTACTTC. This sequence encodes CASSSGTEYQETQYF. The chain couples TRBV5-1 to TRBJ2-5; TRBD1 aligns across 7 bases. The germline CDR1 and CDR2 sequences are SGHRS and YFSETQ. V lost 3 bases, J lost 0 bases, and 5 bases stayed unmatched. The CDR3 totals 15 residues.

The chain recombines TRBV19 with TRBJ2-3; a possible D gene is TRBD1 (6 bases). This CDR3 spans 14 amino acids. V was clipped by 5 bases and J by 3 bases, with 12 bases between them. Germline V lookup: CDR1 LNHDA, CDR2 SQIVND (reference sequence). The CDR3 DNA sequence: TGTGCCAGTAGTCCGGGACAAGTAACAGATACGCAGTATTTT. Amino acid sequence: CASSPGQVTDTQYF.

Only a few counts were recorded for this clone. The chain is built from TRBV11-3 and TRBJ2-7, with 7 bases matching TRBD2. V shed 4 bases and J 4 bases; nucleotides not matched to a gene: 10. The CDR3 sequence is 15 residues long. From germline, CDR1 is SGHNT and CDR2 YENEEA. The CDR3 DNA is TGTGCCAGCAGCTCTGTGAGTAGCGGGCGTTACGAGCAGTACTTC. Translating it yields CASSSVSSGRYEQYF. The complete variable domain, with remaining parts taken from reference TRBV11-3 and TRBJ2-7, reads EAGVVQSPRYKIIEKKQPVAFWCNPISGHNTLYWYLQNLGQGPELLIRYENEEAVDDSQLPKDRFSAERLKGVDSTLKIQPAELGDSAVYLCASSSVSSGRYEQYFGPGTRLTVT.

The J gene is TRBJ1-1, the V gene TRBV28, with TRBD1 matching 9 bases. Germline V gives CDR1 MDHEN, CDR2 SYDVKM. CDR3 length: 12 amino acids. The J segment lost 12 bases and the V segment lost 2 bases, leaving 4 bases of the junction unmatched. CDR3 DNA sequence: TGTGCCAGCAGTTTACGTACAGGGGGCTCTTTCTTT. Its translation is CASSLRTGGSFF.

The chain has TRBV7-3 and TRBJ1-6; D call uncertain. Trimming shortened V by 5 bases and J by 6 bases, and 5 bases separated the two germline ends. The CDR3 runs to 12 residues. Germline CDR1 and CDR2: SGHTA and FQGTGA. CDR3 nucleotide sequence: TGTGCCAGCAGCACACCTAATTCACCCCTCCACTTT. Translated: CASSTPNSPLHF. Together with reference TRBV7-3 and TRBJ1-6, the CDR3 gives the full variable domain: GAGVSQTPSNKVTEKGKYVELRCDPISGHTALYWYRQSLGQGPEFLIYFQGTGAADDSGLPNDRFFAVRPEGSVSTLKIQRTERGDSAVYLCASSTPNSPLHFGNGTRLTVT.

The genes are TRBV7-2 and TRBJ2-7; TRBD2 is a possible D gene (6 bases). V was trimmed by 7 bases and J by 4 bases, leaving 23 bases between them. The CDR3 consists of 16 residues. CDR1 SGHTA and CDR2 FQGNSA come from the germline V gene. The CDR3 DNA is TGTGCCAGCAACAATAAGGTTGGCGGGGCCCCTTACGAGCAGTACGTC. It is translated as CASNNKVGGAPYEQYV.

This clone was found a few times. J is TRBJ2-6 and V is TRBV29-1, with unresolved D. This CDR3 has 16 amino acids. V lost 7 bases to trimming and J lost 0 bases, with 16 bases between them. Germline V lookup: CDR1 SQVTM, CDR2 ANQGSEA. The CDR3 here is CSASTEVGSGANVLTF. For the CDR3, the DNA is TGCAGCGCCTCGACTGAGGTAGGCTCTGGGGCCAACGTCCTGACTTTC.

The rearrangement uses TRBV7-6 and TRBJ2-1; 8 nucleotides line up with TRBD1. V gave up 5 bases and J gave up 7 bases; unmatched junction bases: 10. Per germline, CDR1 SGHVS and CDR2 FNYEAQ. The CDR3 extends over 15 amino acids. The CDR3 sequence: CASSLQGAQFNEQFF. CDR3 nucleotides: TGTGCCAGCAGCCTGCAGGGGGCGCAATTTAATGAGCAGTTCTTC.

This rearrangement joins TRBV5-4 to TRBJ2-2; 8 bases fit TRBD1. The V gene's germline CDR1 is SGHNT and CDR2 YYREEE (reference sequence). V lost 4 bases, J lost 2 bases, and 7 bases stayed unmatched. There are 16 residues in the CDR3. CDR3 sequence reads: CASSRRDRGNTGELFF. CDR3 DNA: TGTGCCAGCAGCCGCCGAGACAGGGGTAACACCGGGGAGCTGTTTTTT.

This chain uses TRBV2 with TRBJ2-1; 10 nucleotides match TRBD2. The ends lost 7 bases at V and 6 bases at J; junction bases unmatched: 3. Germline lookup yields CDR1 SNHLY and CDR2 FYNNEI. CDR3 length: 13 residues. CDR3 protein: CASTRTSGNEQFF. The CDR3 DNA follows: TGTGCCAGCACCCGGACTAGCGGCAATGAGCAGTTCTTC. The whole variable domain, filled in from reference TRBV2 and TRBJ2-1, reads EPEVTQTPSHQVTQMGQEVILRCVPISNHLYFYWYRQILGQKVEFLVSFYNNEISEKSEIFDDQFSVERPDGSNFTLKIRSTKLEDSAMYFCASTRTSGNEQFFGPGTRLTVL.

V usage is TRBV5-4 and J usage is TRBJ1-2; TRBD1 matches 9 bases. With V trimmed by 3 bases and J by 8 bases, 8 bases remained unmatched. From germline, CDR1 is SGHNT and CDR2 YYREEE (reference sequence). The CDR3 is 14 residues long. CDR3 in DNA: TGTGCCAGCAGCTCGCTGGACAGGGGAAGGGGCTACACCTTC. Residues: CASSSLDRGRGYTF.

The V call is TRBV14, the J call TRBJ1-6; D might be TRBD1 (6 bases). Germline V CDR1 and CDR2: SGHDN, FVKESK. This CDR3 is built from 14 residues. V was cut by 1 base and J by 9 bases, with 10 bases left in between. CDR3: CASSQAQGSSPLHF. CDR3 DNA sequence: TGTGCCAGCAGCCAAGCCCAGGGGAGTTCACCCCTCCACTTT.

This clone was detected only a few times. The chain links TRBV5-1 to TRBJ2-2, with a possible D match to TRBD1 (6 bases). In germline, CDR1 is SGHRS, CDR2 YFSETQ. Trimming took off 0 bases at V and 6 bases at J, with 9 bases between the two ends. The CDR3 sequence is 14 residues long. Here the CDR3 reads CASSLAGVAGELFF. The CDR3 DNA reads TGCGCCAGCAGCTTGGCAGGGGTCGCCGGGGAGCTGTTTTTT.

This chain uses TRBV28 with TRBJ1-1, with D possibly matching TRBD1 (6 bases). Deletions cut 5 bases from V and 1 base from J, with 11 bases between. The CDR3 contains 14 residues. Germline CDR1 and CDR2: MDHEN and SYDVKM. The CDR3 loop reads CASSGKGGNTEAFF. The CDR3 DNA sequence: TGTGCCAGCAGTGGGAAAGGGGGGAACACTGAAGCTTTCTTT. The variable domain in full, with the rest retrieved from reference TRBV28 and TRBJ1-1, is DVKVTQSSRYLVKRTGEKVFLECVQDMDHENMFWYRQDPGLGLRLIYFSYDVKMKEKGDIPEGYSVSREKKERFSLILESASTNQTSMYLCASSGKGGNTEAFFGQGTRLTVV.

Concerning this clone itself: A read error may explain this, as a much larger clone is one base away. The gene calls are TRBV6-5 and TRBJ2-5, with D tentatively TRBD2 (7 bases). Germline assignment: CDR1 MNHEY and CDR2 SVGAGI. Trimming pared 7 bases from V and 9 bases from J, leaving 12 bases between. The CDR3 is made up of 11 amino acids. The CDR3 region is CASTLGGAQYF. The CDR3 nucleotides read TGTGCCAGCACCCTAGGGGGGGCCCAGTACTTC.